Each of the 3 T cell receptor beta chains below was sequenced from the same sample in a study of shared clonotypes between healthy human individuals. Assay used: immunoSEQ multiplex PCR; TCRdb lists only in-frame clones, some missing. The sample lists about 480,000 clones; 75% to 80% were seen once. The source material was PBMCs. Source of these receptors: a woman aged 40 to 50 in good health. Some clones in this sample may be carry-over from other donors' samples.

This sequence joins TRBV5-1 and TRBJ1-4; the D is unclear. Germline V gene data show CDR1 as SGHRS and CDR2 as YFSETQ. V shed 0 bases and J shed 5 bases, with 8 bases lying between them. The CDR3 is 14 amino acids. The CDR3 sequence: CASSLVRQNEKLFF. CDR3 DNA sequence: TGCGCCAGCAGCTTGGTTAGGCAGAATGAAAAACTGTTTTTT.

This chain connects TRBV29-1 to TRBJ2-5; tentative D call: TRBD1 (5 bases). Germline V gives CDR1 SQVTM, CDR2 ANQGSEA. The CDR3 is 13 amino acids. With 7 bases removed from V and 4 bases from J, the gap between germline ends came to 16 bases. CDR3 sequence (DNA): TGCAGCGCTGCAGAACAGGCTGGAGAGACCCAGTACTTC. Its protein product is CSAAEQAGETQYF.

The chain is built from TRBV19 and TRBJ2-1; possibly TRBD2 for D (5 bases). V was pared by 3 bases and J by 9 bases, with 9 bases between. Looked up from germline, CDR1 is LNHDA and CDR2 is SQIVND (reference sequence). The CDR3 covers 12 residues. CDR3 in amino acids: CASSITSSEQFF. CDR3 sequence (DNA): TGTGCCAGTAGTATCACTAGTAGTGAGCAGTTCTTC. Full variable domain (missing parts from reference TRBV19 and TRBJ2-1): DGGITQSPKYLFRKEGQNVTLSCEQNLNHDAMYWYRQDPGQGLRLIYYSQIVNDFQKGDIAEGYSVSREKKESFPLTVTSAQKNPTAFYLCASSITSSEQFFGPGTRLTVL.